The 30 T cell receptor beta chains below were found in one sample sequenced in a study of OX40 agonist ivuxolimab in advanced cancers. Measured with immunoSEQ multiplex PCR; TCRdb has only the in-frame clones, and not every one. Of around 22,000 clones listed, 80% to 90% are singletons. The sequenced sample was CD4+ or CD8+ T cells sorted from blood, obtained in a trial of the OX40 agonist ivuxolimab. Source of these receptors: an adult with an advanced solid tumor such as melanoma, head and neck, liver or kidney cancer.

On this clone: Other nucleotide sequences from this sample produce the same CDR3. CDR3 DNA: TGTGCCAGCAGTGATCATGGTACGCAGTATTTT. Translation gives CASSDHGTQYF. The chain uses TRBV28 and TRBJ2-3; no firm D call. Germline assignment: CDR1 MDHEN and CDR2 SYDVKM. This CDR3 has 11 amino acids. Trimming left V 5 bases short and J 8 bases short, with 8 bases between.

This chain uses TRBV27 with TRBJ1-5, with 7 bases that match TRBD1. This CDR3 is built from 18 residues. Germline V gives CDR1 MNHEY, CDR2 SMNVEV (reference sequence). Losses at the gene ends were 4 bases for V and 1 base for J; bases not matched to a gene: 13. The DNA for the CDR3 is TGTGCCAGCAGTTACCAACTCCCCGACAGGGCGAGCAATCAGCCCCAGCATTTT. This sequence encodes CASSYQLPDRASNQPQHF.

A word on this clone: Other DNA sequences in the same sample also yield this CDR3. The V gene is TRBV11-3, the J gene TRBJ2-7; maybe TRBD1 (5 bases). The CDR3 is made up of 15 amino acids. Germline V gene sequence: CDR1 SGHNT, CDR2 YENEEA. The V gene lost 5 bases and the J gene lost 2 bases, with 16 bases spanning the gap. The CDR3 DNA follows: TGTGCCAGCAGCGCGCTAACTTGGACACCCTACGAGCAGTACTTC. This sequence encodes CASSALTWTPYEQYF.

V is TRBV10-3 and J is TRBJ2-6; D is possibly TRBD1 (5 bases). This CDR3 is built from 15 residues. V lost 6 bases and J 2 bases, leaving 11 bases between the germline ends. Germline CDR1 ENHRY, CDR2 SYGVKD. The CDR3 region is CAIRREGAGANVLTF. DNA of the CDR3: TGTGCCATCAGACGAGAAGGGGCTGGGGCCAACGTCCTGACTTTC.

V gene TRBV30 combines with J gene TRBJ2-7, with no clear D. Trimming shortened V by 3 bases and J by 0 bases, and 6 bases separated the two germline ends. The CDR3 has 12 amino acids. Germline lookup yields CDR1 GTSNPN and CDR2 SVGIG (reference sequence). The CDR3 spells CAWREASYEQYF. The CDR3 DNA reads TGTGCCTGGAGGGAAGCCTCCTACGAGCAGTACTTC.

The chain employs TRBV6-5 and TRBJ1-1; D gene ambiguous. The CDR3 is 14 residues long. Trimming shortened V by 2 bases and J by 6 bases, and 13 bases separated the two germline ends. The germline CDR1 and CDR2 sequences are MNHEY and SVGAGI. The CDR3 DNA reads TGTGCCAGCAGTTACCCCGGAGAGCGGTCTGAAGCTTTCTTT. Its translation is CASSYPGERSEAFF.

The chain uses TRBV15 and TRBJ2-5; D not certain. With 1 base removed from V and 2 bases from J, the gap between germline ends came to 11 bases. The CDR3 length is 15 residues. CDR1 LNHNV and CDR2 YYDKDF come from the germline V gene (reference sequence). The CDR3 loop is CATSRGNGFQETQYF. CDR3 nucleotide sequence: TGTGCCACCAGCAGAGGTAATGGATTTCAAGAGACCCAGTACTTC. The variable domain in full, completed from reference TRBV15 and TRBJ2-5, reads DAMVIQNPRYQVTQFGKPVTLSCSQTLNHNVMYWYQQKSSQAPKLLFHYYDKDFNNEADTPDNFQSRRPNTSFCFLDIRSPGLGDTAMYLCATSRGNGFQETQYFGPGTRLLVL.

This rearrangement joins TRBV7-2 to TRBJ2-2, with D tentatively TRBD1 (6 bases). Germline CDR1 SGHTA, CDR2 FQGNSA. V was clipped by 3 bases and J by 4 bases, with 9 bases between them. This CDR3 is built from 14 residues. The CDR3 protein is CASSLGALTGELFF. CDR3 sequence (DNA): TGTGCCAGCAGCTTGGGGGCGCTCACCGGGGAGCTGTTTTTT.

The chain joins TRBV9 to TRBJ1-2, with D unclear. The CDR3 is 15 residues long. Trimming stripped 0 bases from V and 4 bases from J, with 13 bases between. CDR1 and CDR2 (germline): SGDLS, YYNGEE. The CDR3 loop reads CASSVGTGLRYGYTF. Here the CDR3 DNA reads TGTGCCAGCAGCGTAGGTACGGGTCTCCGCTATGGCTACACCTTC.

The gene calls are TRBV15 and TRBJ2-7; D not resolved. Germline V gene sequence: CDR1 LNHNV, CDR2 YYDKDF (reference sequence). This CDR3 has 13 residues. V shed 0 bases and J shed 6 bases, with 9 bases lying between them. The CDR3 nucleotides are TGTGCCACCAGCAGAGATTTAGTTAGCGAGCAGTACTTC. It specifies CATSRDLVSEQYF.

The genes are TRBV7-9 and TRBJ2-1; a weak D match, TRBD2 (5 bases). V gave up 7 bases and J gave up 4 bases, with 20 bases separating them. The CDR3 runs to 16 residues. In germline, CDR1 is SEHNR, CDR2 FQNEAQ (reference sequence). In DNA form, the CDR3 reads TGTGCCAGCACACTTCCCCGTACTAGATATTACAATGAGCAGTTCTTC. This translates into CASTLPRTRYYNEQFF.

V is TRBV9 and J is TRBJ2-2; TRBD2 is a possible D gene (5 bases). The germline V gene has CDR1 SGDLS and CDR2 YYNGEE. The V and J ends lost 0 bases and 5 bases respectively, with 11 bases between them. This CDR3 is 15 amino acids long. The DNA of the CDR3 is TGTGCCAGCAGCGTAGGGGCCGGGGAAACCGGGGAGCTGTTTTTT. Protein sequence: CASSVGAGETGELFF.

The chain combines TRBV5-6 with TRBJ1-2; 10 bases align to TRBD1. The germline CDR1 and CDR2 sequences are SGHDT and YYEEEE. The CDR3 loop spans 15 amino acids. V dropped 4 bases and J dropped 3; count of bases not matched to a gene: 6. CDR3 sequence reads: CASSVDRGRDYGYTF. In DNA, the CDR3 is TGTGCCAGCAGCGTCGACAGGGGGCGAGACTATGGCTACACCTTC.

This clone has a single count. The chain carries TRBV9 and TRBJ2-2, with D possibly being TRBD2 (5 bases). V was clipped by 3 bases and J by 8 bases, with 20 bases between them. The CDR3 sequence is 16 residues long. The germline CDR1 and CDR2 sequences are SGDLS and YYNGEE. The CDR3 sequence: CASSDYLAGRTGELFF. CDR3 coding DNA: TGTGCCAGCAGCGATTACTTGGCGGGTCGAACGGGGGAGCTGTTTTTT.

CDR3 bases: TGTGCCAGCAGCCCAGGGGCGAATGAGCAGTTCTTC. Its translation is CASSPGANEQFF. The chain combines TRBV11-2 with TRBJ2-1, with a tentative D call TRBD1 (6 bases). From germline, CDR1 is SGHAT and CDR2 FQNNGV. V was clipped by 5 bases and J by 7 bases, with 9 bases between them. The CDR3 has 12 amino acids.

Details on this clone: Other DNA sequences in this sample translate to the same CDR3. This sequence joins TRBV14 and TRBJ2-3, with D maybe TRBD2 (5 bases). This CDR3 is 17 amino acids long. In germline, CDR1 is SGHDN, CDR2 FVKESK. Trimming took 7 bases from V and 3 from J, leaving 23 bases between them. The CDR3 sequence: CASKPILLVGGTDTQYF. In DNA, the CDR3 is TGTGCCAGCAAACCCATTCTCCTAGTTGGCGGGACAGATACGCAGTATTTT.

The rearrangement joins TRBV6-5 to TRBJ1-1; unclear D gene. CDR3 length: 13 amino acids. Trimming took off 6 bases at V and 1 base at J, with 9 bases between the two ends. The germline V gene encodes CDR1 MNHEY and CDR2 SVGAGI. The CDR3 reads CASSLDKNTEAFF. Here the CDR3 DNA reads TGTGCCAGCAGCCTAGACAAGAACACTGAAGCTTTCTTT.

The rearrangement joins TRBV4-1 to TRBJ2-7; 10 positions match TRBD1. Germline V CDR1 and CDR2: MGHRA, YSYEKL. V lost 5 bases, J lost 0 bases, and 4 bases stayed unmatched. The CDR3 extends over 15 amino acids. Written as DNA, the CDR3 is TGCGCCAGCAGCGGACAGGGGGAAGGCTCCTACGAGCAGTACTTC. Translating it yields CASSGQGEGSYEQYF.

J is TRBJ2-3 and V is TRBV6-4, with 7 bases aligning to TRBD1. Germline-derived CDR1 and CDR2 are MRHNA and SNTAGT. The CDR3 has 14 residues. The V gene end was trimmed by 6 bases and the J gene end by 5 bases; junction bases not matched to a gene: 8. DNA of the CDR3: TGTGCCAGCAGCTGGACAGGCGATGGAGATACGCAGTATTTT. It translates to CASSWTGDGDTQYF.

The chain couples TRBV28 to TRBJ2-5; the match to TRBD2 covers 14 bases. CDR1 and CDR2 from the germline V gene are MDHEN and SYDVKM. With V trimmed by 9 bases and J by 4 bases, 10 bases remained unmatched. CDR3 length equals 16 residues. The CDR3 sequence: CASGLAGGGSRETQYF. DNA of the CDR3: TGTGCCAGTGGACTAGCGGGAGGAGGTAGCCGAGAGACCCAGTACTTC. The full variable domain, its missing parts supplied by reference TRBV28 and TRBJ2-5, is DVKVTQSSRYLVKRTGEKVFLECVQDMDHENMFWYRQDPGLGLRLIYFSYDVKMKEKGDIPEGYSVSREKKERFSLILESASTNQTSMYLCASGLAGGGSRETQYFGPGTRLLVL.

This chain joins TRBV18 and TRBJ1-2; D unclear. V was shortened by 2 bases and J by 4 bases, with 8 bases between the two germline ends. The CDR3 is 13 amino acids. The germline V gene encodes CDR1 KGHSH and CDR2 LQKENI. CDR3 nucleotide sequence: TGTGCCAGCTCACCAGAGACAAGCTATGGCTACACCTTC. Amino acid sequence: CASSPETSYGYTF. The whole variable domain, filled in from reference TRBV18 and TRBJ1-2, reads NAGVMQNPRHLVRRRGQEARLRCSPMKGHSHVYWYRQLPEEGLKFMVYLQKENIIDESGMPKERFSAEFPKEGPSILRIQQVVRGDSAAYFCASSPETSYGYTFGSGTRLTVV.

The chain recombines TRBV29-1 with TRBJ1-1; D unresolved. The germline V gene encodes CDR1 SQVTM and CDR2 ANQGSEA. Between the trimmed V and J ends, which lost 1 base and 0 bases, there was a span of 3 bases. This CDR3 has 12 amino acids. The CDR3 bases are TGCAGCGTTGAAGGGCTGAACACTGAAGCTTTCTTT. Protein product: CSVEGLNTEAFF.

The CDR3, as DNA: TGTGCCAGCAGCCTCGGACCAAATAATTCACCCCTCCACTTT. Its protein product is CASSLGPNNSPLHF. The chain carries TRBV28 and TRBJ1-6, with D uncertain. The CDR3 runs to 14 residues. V was cut by 6 bases and J by 5 bases, with 11 bases left in between. Germline values: CDR1 MDHEN, CDR2 SYDVKM.

The gene calls are TRBV6-1 and TRBJ2-1; D gene uncertain. Germline-derived CDR1 and CDR2 are MNHNS and SASEGT. This CDR3 region has 14 residues. V was shortened by 2 bases and J by 7 bases, with 12 bases between the two germline ends. In DNA, the CDR3 is TGTGCCAGCAGTGAAATGGTGATGGGGAATGAGCAGTTCTTC. This gives the protein CASSEMVMGNEQFF.

The sample holds a few counts of this clone. The V and J genes are TRBV11-3 and TRBJ2-7; TRBD2 might be the D (6 bases). The CDR3 contains 12 residues. The V end lost 5 bases, the J end lost 5 bases, and 10 bases lay between the germline ends. Per germline, CDR1 SGHNT and CDR2 YENEEA. For the CDR3, the DNA is TGTGCCAGCAGCGTCACTAGCAACGAGCAGTACTTC. Its protein product is CASSVTSNEQYF.

The V gene is TRBV10-1, the J gene TRBJ2-1; 8 nucleotides agree with TRBD2. V lost 2 bases, J lost 12 bases, and 9 bases stayed unmatched. The germline V gene encodes CDR1 WNHNN and CDR2 SYGVQD (reference sequence). The CDR3 is 14 residues long. The CDR3 DNA follows: TGCGCCAGCAGTGAGAAGGGTAGCGGGGAGTGGCAGTTCTTC. This translates into CASSEKGSGEWQFF.

The CDR3 loop is CAWSVRPAGQYNEQFF. The CDR3 nucleotides read TGTGCCTGGAGTGTACGGCCAGCGGGGCAGTACAATGAGCAGTTCTTC. The V call is TRBV30, the J call TRBJ2-1; TRBD2 matches at 7 bases. Germline-derived CDR1 and CDR2 are GTSNPN and SVGIG (reference sequence). The J segment lost 4 bases and the V segment lost 0 bases, leaving 9 bases of the junction unmatched. The CDR3 spans 16 residues.

The rearrangement links TRBV11-2 to TRBJ2-1, with 9 positions matching TRBD2. Germline V gene sequence: CDR1 SGHAT, CDR2 FQNNGV. The CDR3 consists of 16 residues. Trimming cost V 0 bases and J 10 bases; bases outside gene matches: 10. CDR3 sequence reads: CASSLDRLAGIQEQFF. CDR3 bases: TGTGCCAGCAGCTTAGATCGTCTAGCGGGAATCCAAGAGCAGTTCTTC.

The chain uses TRBV7-6 and TRBJ2-5; 10 positions agree with TRBD2. With 5 bases clipped from V and 14 bases from J, the junction kept 11 bases outside the gene matches. Germline CDR1 and CDR2: SGHVS and FNYEAQ. This CDR3 spans 13 amino acids. For the CDR3, the DNA is TGTGCCAGCAGCCGCAACCCGACTAGCGGGCTATACTTC. Encoded protein: CASSRNPTSGLYF.

CDR3 sequence: CASSYLSGSSYEQYF. The CDR3 DNA reads as TGTGCCAGCAGCTATCTTAGCGGGAGTAGCTACGAGCAGTACTTC. The gene calls are TRBV11-3 and TRBJ2-7; 9 nucleotides agree with TRBD2. V was clipped by 4 bases and J by 3 bases; unmatched bases: 7. The germline V gene has CDR1 SGHNT and CDR2 YENEEA. CDR3 length equals 15 residues.